Below, 23 T cell receptor beta chains from the same sample are listed, as sequenced in a study of shared clonotypes between healthy human individuals. The table came from immunoSEQ multiplex PCR; TCRdb's copy has only in-frame clones and leaves some out. The repertoire holds 2,500,000 or so clones, with 85% to 95% as singletons. Sequenced material: naive CD4+ T cells from PBMCs. Subset in this sample: CD45RA+ positively selected. These receptors were taken from a man between 18 and 29 years old in good health. Some clones in this sample may be carry-over from other donors' samples.

The chain combines TRBV5-1 with TRBJ2-7; 7 bases fit TRBD1. V trimming: 4 bases; J trimming: 4 bases; junction bases outside the gene matches: 11. The germline V gene encodes CDR1 SGHRS and CDR2 YFSETQ. The CDR3 is 15 amino acids. The CDR3 DNA reads TGCGCCAGCAGCCCGGGGACAGTCAGGGAGTACGAGCAGTACTTC. Amino acid sequence: CASSPGTVREYEQYF.

The chain employs TRBV7-2 and TRBJ2-3; D call uncertain. The germline gives CDR1 SGHTA, CDR2 FQGNSA. CDR3 length: 15 residues. V dropped 0 bases and J dropped 0 bases, with 7 bases sitting between them. CDR3 residues: CASSLAAQSTDTQYF. CDR3 nucleotide sequence: TGTGCCAGCAGCTTAGCGGCACAGAGCACAGATACGCAGTATTTT.

The chain recombines TRBV30 with TRBJ2-1; no definite D call. The CDR3 runs to 12 residues. CDR1 and CDR2 from the germline V gene are GTSNPN and SVGIG (reference sequence). Trimming took 0 bases from V and 5 from J, leaving 5 bases between them. The CDR3 loop reads CAWSVRNNEQFF. CDR3 nucleotides: TGTGCCTGGAGTGTAAGGAACAATGAGCAGTTCTTC.

V is TRBV4-3 and J is TRBJ1-2; D is ambiguous. With 0 bases removed from V and 6 bases from J, the gap between germline ends came to 8 bases. The length of the CDR3 is 13 residues. Looked up from germline, CDR1 is LGHNA and CDR2 is YSLEER. The CDR3 reads CASSQERQDGYTF. In DNA, the CDR3 is TGCGCCAGCAGCCAAGAAAGGCAGGATGGCTACACCTTC.

The chain couples TRBV5-1 to TRBJ2-7; 8 bases are shared with TRBD1. Germline V lookup: CDR1 SGHRS, CDR2 YFSETQ. This CDR3 region has 15 residues. J gave up 5 bases and V 0 bases, and 7 bases lay outside the gene matches. CDR3 bases: TGCGCCAGCAGCTTGGCCGGACAGGGCATCGACGAGCAGTACTTC. It specifies CASSLAGQGIDEQYF.

This chain uses TRBV2 with TRBJ1-5; D call uncertain. CDR1 SNHLY and CDR2 FYNNEI come from the germline V gene. Trimming shortened V by 1 base and J by 0 bases, and 10 bases separated the two germline ends. This CDR3 comprises 16 residues. CDR3 loop: CASSEGRPYSNQPQHF. The CDR3 DNA follows: TGTGCCAGCAGTGAAGGTAGACCCTATAGCAATCAGCCCCAGCATTTT. The entire variable domain, with the rest obtained from reference TRBV2 and TRBJ1-5, is as follows: EPEVTQTPSHQVTQMGQEVILRCVPISNHLYFYWYRQILGQKVEFLVSFYNNEISEKSEIFDDQFSVERPDGSNFTLKIRSTKLEDSAMYFCASSEGRPYSNQPQHFGDGTRLSIL.

The V call is TRBV7-3, the J call TRBJ2-7, with 10 bases that match TRBD1. After removal of 5 bases from V and 2 bases from J, the junction contained 6 bases not matched to a gene. The germline gives CDR1 SGHTA, CDR2 FQGTGA. This CDR3 contains 15 residues. The CDR3 nucleotides are TGTGCCAGCAGCCTAGGGACAGGGGTTGCCTACGAGCAGTACTTC. Encoded protein: CASSLGTGVAYEQYF.

Comment on this clone: Other nucleotide sequences in the sample specify the same CDR3. The chain uses TRBV5-1 and TRBJ2-3; D may match TRBD1 or TRBD2 (5 bases each). The CDR3 is 14 amino acids. CDR1 SGHRS and CDR2 YFSETQ come from the germline V gene. Trimming pared 5 bases from V and 3 bases from J, leaving 13 bases between. The CDR3 protein is CASRLGTGTDTQYF. The CDR3 coding sequence is TGCGCCAGCAGATTAGGGACGGGGACAGATACGCAGTATTTT.

The J gene is TRBJ2-3, the V gene TRBV7-2, with no clear D. CDR1 and CDR2 from the germline V gene are SGHTA and FQGNSA. This CDR3 has 16 amino acids. The V end lost 10 bases, the J end lost 2 bases, and 22 bases lay between the germline ends. CDR3 in DNA: TGTGCCACCCAGCCGGCTGGACGAACTACCACAGATACGCAGTATTTT. This encodes CATQPAGRTTTDTQYF.

The V gene is TRBV2, the J gene TRBJ1-5; 8 positions agree with TRBD1. The V and J ends lost 6 bases and 2 bases, in that order; junction bases with no gene match: 6. CDR3 length equals 15 residues. Germline CDR1 is SNHLY and CDR2 is FYNNEI. CDR3 nucleotide sequence: TGTGCCAGCAGGGACAGGGCGGGTCGCAATCAGCCCCAGCATTTT. Its protein product is CASRDRAGRNQPQHF.

The V and J genes are TRBV11-2 and TRBJ2-5; D gene uncertain. Trimming took 1 base from V and 5 from J, leaving 8 bases between them. Germline V CDR1 and CDR2: SGHAT, FQNNGV. The CDR3 has 13 amino acids. CDR3 loop: CASSLAYIETQYF. The CDR3 region has the DNA TGTGCCAGCAGCTTAGCATACATCGAGACCCAGTACTTC. Variable domain in full (rest from reference TRBV11-2 and TRBJ2-5): EAGVAQSPRYKIIEKRQSVAFWCNPISGHATLYWYQQILGQGPKLLIQFQNNGVVDDSQLPKDRFSAERLKGVDSTLKIQPAKLEDSAVYLCASSLAYIETQYFGPGTRLLVL.

This clone was picked up a small number of times. The chain links TRBV20-1 to TRBJ1-1; D is ambiguous. Trimming removed 6 bases at V and 9 bases at J, with 11 bases between. Germline assignment: CDR1 DFQATT and CDR2 SNEGSKA (reference sequence). The CDR3 has 10 residues. The CDR3 nucleotides read TGCAGTGCATACGTGGGGAAAGCTTTCTTT. Its protein product is CSAYVGKAFF.

The chain has TRBV28 and TRBJ1-1; D is unresolved. Per the germline V gene, CDR1 is MDHEN and CDR2 is SYDVKM. The V end lost 3 bases, the J end lost 4 bases, and 12 bases lay between the germline ends. There are 14 residues in the CDR3. As DNA, the CDR3 is TGTGCCAGCAGTTTTTCGGGAACAGTCACTGAAGCTTTCTTT. It yields the protein CASSFSGTVTEAFF.

Concerning this clone: Other DNA sequences within the sample encode an identical CDR3. The rearrangement uses TRBV7-2 and TRBJ2-1; 13 nucleotides align to TRBD2. Germline trimming cut 6 bases from V and 0 bases from J; bases unmatched to any gene: 2. The germline gives CDR1 SGHTA, CDR2 FQGNSA. The CDR3 is 16 residues long. The DNA of the CDR3 is TGTGCCAGCAGTCGGACTAGCGGGAGCTCCTACAATGAGCAGTTCTTC. Translated, it gives CASSRTSGSSYNEQFF.

The chain employs TRBV6-4 and TRBJ1-1; the D gene is possibly TRBD1 (6 bases). CDR1 and CDR2 (germline): MRHNA, SNTAGT. V was pared by 6 bases and J by 3 bases, with 23 bases between. The CDR3 runs 17 residues. Here the CDR3 reads CASRSWGRGEADTEAFF. The CDR3 nucleotides are TGTGCCAGCAGATCTTGGGGGAGGGGGGAAGCGGACACTGAAGCTTTCTTT.

The chain carries TRBV11-2 and TRBJ2-7; TRBD2 matches 8 bases. The CDR3 loop spans 16 amino acids. Losses at the gene ends were 1 base for V and 0 bases for J; bases not matched to a gene: 5. Germline values: CDR1 SGHAT, CDR2 FQNNGV. CDR3 sequence reads: CASSLVGTRGSYEQYF. CDR3 nucleotide sequence: TGTGCCAGCAGCTTAGTGGGGACTAGGGGCTCCTACGAGCAGTACTTC.

Worth noting for this clone: The sample holds other DNA sequences that translate to the same CDR3. The V gene is TRBV29-1, the J gene TRBJ1-2, with D uncertain. Trimming removed 6 bases at V and 3 bases at J, with 8 bases between. CDR3 length: 11 residues. Germline assignment: CDR1 SQVTM and CDR2 ANQGSEA. CDR3 protein: CSVGGDYGYTF. In DNA, the CDR3 is TGCAGCGTGGGCGGGGACTATGGCTACACCTTC.

The rearrangement joins TRBV9 to TRBJ1-4; maybe TRBD1 (6 bases). There are 14 residues in the CDR3. Germline V gene sequence: CDR1 SGDLS, CDR2 YYNGEE. V gave up 4 bases and J gave up 0 bases, with 7 bases separating them. This chain's CDR3 is CASSRQATNEKLFF. CDR3 nucleotide sequence: TGTGCCAGCAGCAGACAGGCAACTAATGAAAAACTGTTTTTT.

The rearrangement joins TRBV7-2 to TRBJ2-2; possibly TRBD1 or TRBD2 for D (6 bases each). V lost 2 bases to trimming and J lost 3 bases, with 10 bases between them. Germline lookup yields CDR1 SGHTA and CDR2 FQGNSA. The CDR3 consists of 15 residues. CDR3 protein: CASSLRGEYTGELFF. The CDR3 nucleotides are TGTGCCAGCAGCTTAAGGGGGGAATACACCGGGGAGCTGTTTTTT.

The chain carries TRBV28 and TRBJ1-2, with D possibly matching TRBD1 (5 bases). The CDR3 spans 14 residues. The V end lost 4 bases, the J end lost 3 bases, and 12 bases lay between the germline ends. Germline CDR1 MDHEN, CDR2 SYDVKM. CDR3: CASSYTGDYYGYTF. In DNA, the CDR3 is TGTGCCAGCAGTTATACAGGTGACTACTATGGCTACACCTTC.

J is TRBJ1-4 and V is TRBV5-1, with TRBD1 as a possible D gene (6 bases). The ends were cut back, 0 bases at V and 4 bases at J, with 13 bases in the middle. The germline V gene encodes CDR1 SGHRS and CDR2 YFSETQ. This CDR3 has 16 residues. The CDR3 coding sequence is TGCGCCAGCAGCTTGGATCCGACAGGAGGTAATGAAAAACTGTTTTTT. Translation gives CASSLDPTGGNEKLFF.

This clone showed up just a few times. The rearrangement links TRBV2 to TRBJ1-2; D perhaps matches TRBD1 (5 bases). CDR3 length: 13 amino acids. V was pared by 5 bases and J by 4 bases, with 11 bases between. The germline gives CDR1 SNHLY, CDR2 FYNNEI. For the CDR3, the DNA is TGTGCCAGCAGTCGACCAGGGCCCTATGGCTACACCTTC. This translates into CASSRPGPYGYTF.

J is TRBJ2-7 and V is TRBV6-5; D perhaps matches TRBD1 (6 bases). The germline V and J ends were trimmed by 6 bases and 2 bases, with 14 bases remaining between them. The CDR3 loop spans 14 amino acids. Germline CDR1 and CDR2: MNHEY and SVGAGI. CDR3 sequence: CASRADRYTYEQYF. CDR3 nucleotides: TGTGCCAGCAGAGCGGACAGATACACCTACGAGCAGTACTTC.